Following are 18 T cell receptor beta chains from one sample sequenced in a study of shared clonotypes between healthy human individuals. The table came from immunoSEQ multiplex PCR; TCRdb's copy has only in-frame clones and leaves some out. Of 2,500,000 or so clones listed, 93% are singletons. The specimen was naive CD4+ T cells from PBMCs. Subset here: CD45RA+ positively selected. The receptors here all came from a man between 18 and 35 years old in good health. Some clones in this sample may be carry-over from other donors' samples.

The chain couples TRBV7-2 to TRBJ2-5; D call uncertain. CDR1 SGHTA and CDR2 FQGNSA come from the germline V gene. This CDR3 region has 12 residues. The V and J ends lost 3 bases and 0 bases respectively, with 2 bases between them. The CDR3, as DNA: TGTGCCAGCAGCTTCCACCAAGAGACCCAGTACTTC. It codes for CASSFHQETQYF.

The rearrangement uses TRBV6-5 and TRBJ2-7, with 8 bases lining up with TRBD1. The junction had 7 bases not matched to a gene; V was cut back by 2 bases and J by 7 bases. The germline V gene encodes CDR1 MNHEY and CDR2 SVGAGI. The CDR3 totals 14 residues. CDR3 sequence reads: CASSYRQGAREQYF. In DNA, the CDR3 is TGTGCCAGCAGTTACCGGCAGGGGGCGCGAGAGCAGTACTTC.

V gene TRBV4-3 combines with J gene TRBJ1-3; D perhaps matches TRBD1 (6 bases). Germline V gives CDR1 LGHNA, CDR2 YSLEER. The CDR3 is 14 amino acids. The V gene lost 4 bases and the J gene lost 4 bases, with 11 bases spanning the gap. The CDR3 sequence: CASSLGQSGNTIYF. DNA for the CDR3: TGCGCCAGCAGCCTAGGACAGTCCGGAAACACCATATATTTT.

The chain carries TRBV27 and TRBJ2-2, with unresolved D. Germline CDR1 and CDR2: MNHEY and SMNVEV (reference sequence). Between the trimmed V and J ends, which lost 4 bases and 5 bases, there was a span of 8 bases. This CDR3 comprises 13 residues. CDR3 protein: CASSSPFTGELFF. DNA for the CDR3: TGTGCCAGCAGTTCCCCGTTTACCGGGGAGCTGTTTTTT.

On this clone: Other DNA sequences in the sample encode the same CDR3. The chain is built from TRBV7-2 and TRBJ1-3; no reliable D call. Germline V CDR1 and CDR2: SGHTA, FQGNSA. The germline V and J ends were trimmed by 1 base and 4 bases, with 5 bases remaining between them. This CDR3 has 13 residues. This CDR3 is CASSLVGGNTIYF. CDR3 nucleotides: TGTGCCAGCAGCTTAGTCGGGGGAAACACCATATATTTT.

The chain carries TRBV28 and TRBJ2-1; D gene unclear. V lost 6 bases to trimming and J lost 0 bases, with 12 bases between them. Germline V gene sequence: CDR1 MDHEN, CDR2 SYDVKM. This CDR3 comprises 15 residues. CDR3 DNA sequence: TGTGCCAGCAGCCCGTTGGCAGGCTCCTACAATGAGCAGTTCTTC. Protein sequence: CASSPLAGSYNEQFF.

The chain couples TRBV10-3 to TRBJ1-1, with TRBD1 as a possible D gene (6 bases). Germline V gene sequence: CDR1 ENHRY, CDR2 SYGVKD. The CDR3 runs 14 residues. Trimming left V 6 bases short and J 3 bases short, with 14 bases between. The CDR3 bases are TGTGCCATCAGGCCCCGGGACAAGGACACTGAAGCTTTCTTT. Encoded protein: CAIRPRDKDTEAFF.

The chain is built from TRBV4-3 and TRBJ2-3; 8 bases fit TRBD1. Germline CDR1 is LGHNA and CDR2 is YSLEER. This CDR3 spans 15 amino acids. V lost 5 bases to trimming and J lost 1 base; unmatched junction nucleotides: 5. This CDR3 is CASSLGQGGTDTQYF. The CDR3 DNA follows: TGCGCCAGCAGCTTAGGACAGGGTGGCACAGATACGCAGTATTTT.

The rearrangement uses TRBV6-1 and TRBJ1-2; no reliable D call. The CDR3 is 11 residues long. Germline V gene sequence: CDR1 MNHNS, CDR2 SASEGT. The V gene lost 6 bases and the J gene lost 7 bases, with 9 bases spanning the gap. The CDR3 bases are TGTGCCAGCAGGGAGATTATTGGCTACACCTTC. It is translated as CASREIIGYTF.

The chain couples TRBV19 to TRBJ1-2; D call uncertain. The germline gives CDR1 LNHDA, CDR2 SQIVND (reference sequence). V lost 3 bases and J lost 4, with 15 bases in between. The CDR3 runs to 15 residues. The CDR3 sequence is CASSMMGGLSYGYTF. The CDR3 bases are TGTGCCAGTAGTATGATGGGAGGATTATCCTATGGCTACACCTTC.

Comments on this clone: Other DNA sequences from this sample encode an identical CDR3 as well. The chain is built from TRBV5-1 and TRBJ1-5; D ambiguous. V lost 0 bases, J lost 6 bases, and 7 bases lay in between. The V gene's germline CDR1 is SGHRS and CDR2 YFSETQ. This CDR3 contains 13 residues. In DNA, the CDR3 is TGCGCCAGCAGCTTGGGAGGGTCTCAGCCCCAGCATTTT. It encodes CASSLGGSQPQHF.

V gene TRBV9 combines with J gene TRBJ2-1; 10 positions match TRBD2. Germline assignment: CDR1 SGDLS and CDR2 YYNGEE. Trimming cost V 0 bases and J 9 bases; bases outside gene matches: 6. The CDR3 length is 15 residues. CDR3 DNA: TGTGCCAGCAGCGTAGACAGCGGGAGGGCTACTGAGCAGTTCTTC. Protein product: CASSVDSGRATEQFF.

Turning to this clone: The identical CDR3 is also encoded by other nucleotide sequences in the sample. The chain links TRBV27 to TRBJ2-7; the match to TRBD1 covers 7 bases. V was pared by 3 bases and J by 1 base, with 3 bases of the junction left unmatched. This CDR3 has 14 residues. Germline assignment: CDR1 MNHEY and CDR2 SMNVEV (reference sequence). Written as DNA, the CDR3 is TGTGCCAGCAGTTTGTCCAGGGGGTCCTACGAGCAGTACTTC. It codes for CASSLSRGSYEQYF.

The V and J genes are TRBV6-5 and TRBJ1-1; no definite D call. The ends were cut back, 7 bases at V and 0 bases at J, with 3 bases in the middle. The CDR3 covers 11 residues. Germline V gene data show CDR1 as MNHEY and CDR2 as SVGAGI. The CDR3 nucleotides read TGTGCCAGCACTATGAACACTGAAGCTTTCTTT. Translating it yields CASTMNTEAFF.

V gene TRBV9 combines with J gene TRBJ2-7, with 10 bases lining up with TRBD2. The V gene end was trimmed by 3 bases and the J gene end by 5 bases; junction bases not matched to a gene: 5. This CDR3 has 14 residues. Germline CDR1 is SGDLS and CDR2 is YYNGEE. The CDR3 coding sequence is TGTGCCAGCAGCGCCCTAGCGGGGGAGGACGAGCAGTACTTC. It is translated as CASSALAGEDEQYF.

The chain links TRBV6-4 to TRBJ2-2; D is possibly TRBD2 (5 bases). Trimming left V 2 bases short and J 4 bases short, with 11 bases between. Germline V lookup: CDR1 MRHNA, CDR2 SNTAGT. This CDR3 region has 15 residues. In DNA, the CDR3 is TGTGCCAGCAGTGACGGCGGGCAAGTCACCGGGGAGCTGTTTTTT. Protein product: CASSDGGQVTGELFF.

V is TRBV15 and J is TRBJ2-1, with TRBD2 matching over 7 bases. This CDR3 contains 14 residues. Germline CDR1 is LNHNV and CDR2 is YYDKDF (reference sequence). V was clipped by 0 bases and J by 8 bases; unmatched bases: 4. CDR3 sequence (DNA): TGTGCCACCAGCAGAGAGCTAGCGGCCGATGAGCAGTTCTTC. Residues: CATSRELAADEQFF.

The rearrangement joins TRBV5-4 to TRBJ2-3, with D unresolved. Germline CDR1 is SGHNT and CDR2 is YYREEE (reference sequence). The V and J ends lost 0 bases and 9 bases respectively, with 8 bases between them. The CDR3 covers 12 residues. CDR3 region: CASSLGPSTQYF. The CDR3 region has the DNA TGTGCCAGCAGCTTGGGTCCTTCGACGCAGTATTTT.